The rows below give T cell receptor beta chains drawn from one sample of a study of cytomegalovirus exposure and HLA in healthy donors. Assay: immunoSEQ multiplex PCR; the TCRdb copy retains only in-frame clones and omits some. The table shows about 160,000 clones, with around four fifths occurring only once. Sample: PBMCs. All receptors derive from a woman aged 45-65 years in good health and CMV-seronegative. Both conserved end residues are part of each CDR3. The D gene is left open where the match is weak. Clone size is shown for a subset of rows, as once, few, many or a class of expanded clone.

abundance	v_gene	d_gene	j_gene	CDR3nt	CDR3aa
NA	TRBV7-9	TRBD1	TRBJ2-1	TGTGCCAGCAGCACACGACAGGGGGTGATCTACAATGAGCAGTTCTTC	CASSTRQGVIYNEQFF
once	TRBV7-2	NA	TRBJ2-1	TGTGCCAGCAGCGCCTTAGCGGCCCCCTACAATGAGCAGTTCTTC	CASSALAAPYNEQFF
NA	TRBV4-3	NA	TRBJ1-5	TGCGCCAGCAGCCAAGAATCGAGGGGGAATCAGCCCCAGCATTTT	CASSQESRGNQPQHF
NA	TRBV11-2	TRBD1	TRBJ1-5	TGTGCCAGCAGCCGAGGGACAGGGGTAAGTCAGCCCCAGCATTTT	CASSRGTGVSQPQHF
NA	TRBV19	NA	TRBJ1-1	TGTGCCACGACGGGGATGGCGATGAACACTGAAGCTTTCTTT	CATTGMAMNTEAFF
NA	TRBV28	NA	TRBJ2-2	NA	CASNIQGFGAGELFF
NA	TRBV6-4	TRBD2	TRBJ2-1	TGTGCCAGCAGTGACAGCGGGGGGGGCTACAATGAGCAGTTCTTC	CASSDSGGGYNEQFF
once	TRBV18	TRBD1	TRBJ1-1	TGTGCCAGCTCAATGGGCCAGGGGGCGACTGAAGCTTTCTTT	CASSMGQGATEAFF
few	TRBV27	TRBD2	TRBJ2-7	TGTGCCAGCAGTCCATCTTCCCTGACTAGCGGGAGGTACGAGCAGTACTTC	CASSPSSLTSGRYEQYF
NA	TRBV2	NA	TRBJ1-5	TGTGCCAGCAGTAAGTCGGGAGTAGGTCAGCCCCAGCATTTT	CASSKSGVGQPQHF
few	TRBV6-1	NA	TRBJ2-7	TGTGCCAGCAGTGAAGCGCTTCGAGGGCCGCAGTACTTC	CASSEALRGPQYF
NA	TRBV29-1	NA	TRBJ1-3	TGCAGCGTTAAACAGGGTTCGGGAAACACCATATATTTT	CSVKQGSGNTIYF
NA	TRBV2	NA	TRBJ1-1	TGTGCCAGCAGCGGACAGAGGAACACTGAAGCTTTCTTT	CASSGQRNTEAFF
NA	TRBV28	NA	TRBJ1-5	TGTGCCAGCAGTTTTTCCAGGCAAAATCAGCCCCAGCATTTT	CASSFSRQNQPQHF
once	TRBV7-2	TRBD2	TRBJ2-5	TGTGCCAGCAGCATAATGGGGACTAGCGGGAGGGCCAGTGCAGAGACCCAGTACTTC	CASSIMGTSGRASAETQYF
once	TRBV6-1	TRBD1	TRBJ2-7	TGTGCCAGCAGGACCTCCGGGACAGGGATCTACGAGCAGTACTTC	CASRTSGTGIYEQYF